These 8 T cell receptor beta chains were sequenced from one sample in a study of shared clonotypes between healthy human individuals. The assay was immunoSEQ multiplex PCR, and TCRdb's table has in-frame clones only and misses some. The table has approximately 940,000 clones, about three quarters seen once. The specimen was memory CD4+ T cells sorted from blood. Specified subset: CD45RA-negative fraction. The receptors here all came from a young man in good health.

CDR3 coding DNA: TGTGCCAGCAGCTTAGCTTGGGATTACAATGAGCAGTTCTTC. It translates to CASSLAWDYNEQFF. The chain has TRBV11-2 and TRBJ2-1; no clear D. Per germline, CDR1 SGHAT and CDR2 FQNNGV. The CDR3 is 14 residues long. V was pared by 1 base and J by 4 bases, with 8 bases between.

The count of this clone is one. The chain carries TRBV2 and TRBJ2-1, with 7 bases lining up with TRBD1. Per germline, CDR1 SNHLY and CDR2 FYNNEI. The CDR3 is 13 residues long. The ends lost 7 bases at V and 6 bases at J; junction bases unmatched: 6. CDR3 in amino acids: CASNRDSSNEQFF. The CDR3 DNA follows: TGTGCCAGCAACCGGGACAGTTCCAATGAGCAGTTCTTC. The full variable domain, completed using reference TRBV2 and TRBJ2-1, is EPEVTQTPSHQVTQMGQEVILRCVPISNHLYFYWYRQILGQKVEFLVSFYNNEISEKSEIFDDQFSVERPDGSNFTLKIRSTKLEDSAMYFCASNRDSSNEQFFGPGTRLTVL.

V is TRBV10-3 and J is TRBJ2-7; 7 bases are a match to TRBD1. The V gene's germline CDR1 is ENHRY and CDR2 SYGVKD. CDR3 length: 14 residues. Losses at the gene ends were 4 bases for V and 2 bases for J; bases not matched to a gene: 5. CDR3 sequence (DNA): TGTGCCATCAGTGCAAATCAGGGGGCCTACGAGCAGTACTTC. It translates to CAISANQGAYEQYF.

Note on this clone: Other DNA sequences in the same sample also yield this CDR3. The CDR3 region is CASSVGQGGQPQHF. The CDR3 region has the DNA TGTGCCAGCAGCGTAGGACAGGGGGGCCAGCCCCAGCATTTT. The rearrangement links TRBV9 to TRBJ1-5, with TRBD1 matching 9 bases. The CDR3 covers 14 residues. Trimming cost V 0 bases and J 7 bases; bases outside gene matches: 2. Germline CDR1 is SGDLS and CDR2 is YYNGEE.

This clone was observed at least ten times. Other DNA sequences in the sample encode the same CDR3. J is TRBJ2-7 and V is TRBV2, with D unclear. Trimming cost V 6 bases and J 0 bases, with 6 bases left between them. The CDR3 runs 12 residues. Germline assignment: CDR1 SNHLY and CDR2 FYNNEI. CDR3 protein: CASSGSSYEQYF. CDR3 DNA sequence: TGTGCCAGCAGCGGCAGCTCCTACGAGCAGTACTTC.

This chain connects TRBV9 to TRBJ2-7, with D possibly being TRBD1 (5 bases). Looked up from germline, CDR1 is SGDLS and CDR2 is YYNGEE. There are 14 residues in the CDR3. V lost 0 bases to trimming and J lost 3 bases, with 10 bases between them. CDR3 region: CASSVDFRDYEQYF. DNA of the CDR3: TGTGCCAGCAGCGTAGACTTCAGGGACTACGAGCAGTACTTC.

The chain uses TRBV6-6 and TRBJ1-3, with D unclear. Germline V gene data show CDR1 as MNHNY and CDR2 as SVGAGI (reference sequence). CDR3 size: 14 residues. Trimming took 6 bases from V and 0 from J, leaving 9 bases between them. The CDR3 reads CASSSTFSGNTIYF. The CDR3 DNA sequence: TGTGCCAGCAGCTCTACCTTCTCTGGAAACACCATATATTTT.

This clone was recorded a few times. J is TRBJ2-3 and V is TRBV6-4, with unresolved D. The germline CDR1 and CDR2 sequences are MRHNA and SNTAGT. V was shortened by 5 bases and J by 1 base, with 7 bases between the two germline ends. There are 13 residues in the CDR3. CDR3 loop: CASSSQRTDTQYF. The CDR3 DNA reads TGTGCCAGCAGTTCGCAGCGCACAGATACGCAGTATTTT.